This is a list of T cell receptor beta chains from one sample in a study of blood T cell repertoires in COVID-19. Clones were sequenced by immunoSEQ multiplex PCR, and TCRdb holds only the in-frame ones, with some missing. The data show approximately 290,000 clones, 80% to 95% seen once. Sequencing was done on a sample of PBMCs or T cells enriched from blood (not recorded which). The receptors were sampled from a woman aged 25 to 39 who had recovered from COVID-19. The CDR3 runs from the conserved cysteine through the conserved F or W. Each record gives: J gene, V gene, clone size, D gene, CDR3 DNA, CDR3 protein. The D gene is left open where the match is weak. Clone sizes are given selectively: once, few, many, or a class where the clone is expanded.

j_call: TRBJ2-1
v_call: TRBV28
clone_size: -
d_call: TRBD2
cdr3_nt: TGTGCCAGCAGTCAGGCATGGGGGGGGTTAGGCACCTACAATGAGCAGTTCTTC
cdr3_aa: CASSQAWGGLGTYNEQFF

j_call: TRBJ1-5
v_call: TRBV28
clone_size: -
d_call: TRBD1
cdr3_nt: TGTGCCAGCAGAGACAGGGATTTTCAGCCCCAGCATTTT
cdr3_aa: CASRDRDFQPQHF

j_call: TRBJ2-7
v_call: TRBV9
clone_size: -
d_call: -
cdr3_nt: TGTGCCAGCAGCGTAGAAGCGGTTAGCTCCTACGAGCAGTACTTC
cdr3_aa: CASSVEAVSSYEQYF

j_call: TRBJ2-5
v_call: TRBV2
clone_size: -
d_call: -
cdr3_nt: TGTGCCAGCAGGTTGACGGGATTAGAGACCCAGTACTTC
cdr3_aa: CASRLTGLETQYF

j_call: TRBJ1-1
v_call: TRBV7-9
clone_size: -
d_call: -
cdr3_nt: TGTGCCAGCAGCTTAAGGGGGTATGAAGCTTTCTTT
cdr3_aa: CASSLRGYEAFF

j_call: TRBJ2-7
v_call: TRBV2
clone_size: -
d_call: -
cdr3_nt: TGTGCCAGCAGTAGTTCTCCAACAGACGAGCAGTACTTC
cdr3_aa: CASSSSPTDEQYF

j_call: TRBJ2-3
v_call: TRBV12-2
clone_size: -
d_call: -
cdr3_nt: TGTGCAAGTCGACCGACTAGCGGGAGGGGAGATACGCAGTATTTT
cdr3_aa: CASRPTSGRGDTQYF

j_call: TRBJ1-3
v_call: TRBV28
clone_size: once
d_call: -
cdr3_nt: TGTGCCAGCAGTGCTGCCGGGGGTCTCTCTGGAAACACCATATATTTT
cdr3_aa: CASSAAGGLSGNTIYF

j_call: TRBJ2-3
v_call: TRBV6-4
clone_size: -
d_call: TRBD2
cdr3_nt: TGTGCCAGCAGTCCCACTAGCGGGGGTTTCACAGATACGCAGTATTTT
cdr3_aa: CASSPTSGGFTDTQYF

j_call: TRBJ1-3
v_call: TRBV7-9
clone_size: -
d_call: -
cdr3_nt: TGTGCCAGCAGCTCCCTCGGCAGGGCCTCTGGAAACACCATATATTTT
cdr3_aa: CASSSLGRASGNTIYF

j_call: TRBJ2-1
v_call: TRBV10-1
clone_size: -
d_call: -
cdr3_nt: TGCGCCAGCAGTGACAGCGGAAGCCCCCATGTGGAGCAGTTCTTC
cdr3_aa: CASSDSGSPHVEQFF

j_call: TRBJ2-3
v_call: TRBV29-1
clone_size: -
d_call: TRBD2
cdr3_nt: TGCAGCGTGACCGACCTTAAGGGACTAGCGCACACAGATACGCAGTATTTT
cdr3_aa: CSVTDLKGLAHTDTQYF

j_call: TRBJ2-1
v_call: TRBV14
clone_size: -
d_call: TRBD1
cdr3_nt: TGTGCCAGCAGCCAAGTGACAGGGGTGTACAATGAGCAGTTCTTC
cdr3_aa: CASSQVTGVYNEQFF

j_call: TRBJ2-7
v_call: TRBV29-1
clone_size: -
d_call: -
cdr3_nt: TGCAGCGTTACCCAGGGCAGGGTAGCCTACGAGCAGTACTTC
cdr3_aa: CSVTQGRVAYEQYF

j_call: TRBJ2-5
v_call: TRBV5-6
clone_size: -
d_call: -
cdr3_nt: TGTGCCAGCAGCTTGGCCGGGGAGCAAGAGACCCAGTACTTC
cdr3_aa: CASSLAGEQETQYF

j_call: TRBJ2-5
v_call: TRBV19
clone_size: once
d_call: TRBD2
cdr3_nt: TGTGCCACCTCGCTACTACTAGCGGCCCAAGAGACCCAGTACTTC
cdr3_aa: CATSLLLAAQETQYF

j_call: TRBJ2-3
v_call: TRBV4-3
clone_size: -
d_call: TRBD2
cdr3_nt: TGCGCCAGCAGCCAACCTCCGAGCGGGAGAGACATCCCAGATACGCAGTATTTT
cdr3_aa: CASSQPPSGRDIPDTQYF

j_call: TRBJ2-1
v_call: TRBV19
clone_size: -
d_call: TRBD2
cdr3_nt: TGTGCCAGTAAAATAGGCGGGAGCCATGAGCAGTTCTTC
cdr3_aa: CASKIGGSHEQFF

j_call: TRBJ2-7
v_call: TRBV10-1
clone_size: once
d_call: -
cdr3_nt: TGCGCCAGCAGTGATGGAGGAGCCTCCTACGAGCAGTACTTC
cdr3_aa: CASSDGGASYEQYF

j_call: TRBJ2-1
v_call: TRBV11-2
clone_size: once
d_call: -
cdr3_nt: TGTGCCAGCAGCTCTGAACTTAGCTCCTACAATGAGCAGTTCTTC
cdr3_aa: CASSSELSSYNEQFF

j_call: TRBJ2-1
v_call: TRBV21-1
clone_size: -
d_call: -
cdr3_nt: TGTGCCAGCAGCAAGATAGGGGGACAGGGTTTGAATGAGCAGTTCTTC
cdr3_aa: CASSKIGGQGLNEQFF

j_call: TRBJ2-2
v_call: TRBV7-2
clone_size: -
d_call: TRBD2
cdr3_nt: TGTGCCAGCAGCCAGCAACTAGCGGGAGGAAGGAACACCGGGGAGCTGTTTTTT
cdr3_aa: CASSQQLAGGRNTGELFF

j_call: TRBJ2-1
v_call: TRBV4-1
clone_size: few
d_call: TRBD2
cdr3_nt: TGCGCCAGCAGCCAAGTGTTCATAGCGGGTCTACGCCCAGCGGGCCTCTTC
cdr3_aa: CASSQVFIAGLRPAGLF